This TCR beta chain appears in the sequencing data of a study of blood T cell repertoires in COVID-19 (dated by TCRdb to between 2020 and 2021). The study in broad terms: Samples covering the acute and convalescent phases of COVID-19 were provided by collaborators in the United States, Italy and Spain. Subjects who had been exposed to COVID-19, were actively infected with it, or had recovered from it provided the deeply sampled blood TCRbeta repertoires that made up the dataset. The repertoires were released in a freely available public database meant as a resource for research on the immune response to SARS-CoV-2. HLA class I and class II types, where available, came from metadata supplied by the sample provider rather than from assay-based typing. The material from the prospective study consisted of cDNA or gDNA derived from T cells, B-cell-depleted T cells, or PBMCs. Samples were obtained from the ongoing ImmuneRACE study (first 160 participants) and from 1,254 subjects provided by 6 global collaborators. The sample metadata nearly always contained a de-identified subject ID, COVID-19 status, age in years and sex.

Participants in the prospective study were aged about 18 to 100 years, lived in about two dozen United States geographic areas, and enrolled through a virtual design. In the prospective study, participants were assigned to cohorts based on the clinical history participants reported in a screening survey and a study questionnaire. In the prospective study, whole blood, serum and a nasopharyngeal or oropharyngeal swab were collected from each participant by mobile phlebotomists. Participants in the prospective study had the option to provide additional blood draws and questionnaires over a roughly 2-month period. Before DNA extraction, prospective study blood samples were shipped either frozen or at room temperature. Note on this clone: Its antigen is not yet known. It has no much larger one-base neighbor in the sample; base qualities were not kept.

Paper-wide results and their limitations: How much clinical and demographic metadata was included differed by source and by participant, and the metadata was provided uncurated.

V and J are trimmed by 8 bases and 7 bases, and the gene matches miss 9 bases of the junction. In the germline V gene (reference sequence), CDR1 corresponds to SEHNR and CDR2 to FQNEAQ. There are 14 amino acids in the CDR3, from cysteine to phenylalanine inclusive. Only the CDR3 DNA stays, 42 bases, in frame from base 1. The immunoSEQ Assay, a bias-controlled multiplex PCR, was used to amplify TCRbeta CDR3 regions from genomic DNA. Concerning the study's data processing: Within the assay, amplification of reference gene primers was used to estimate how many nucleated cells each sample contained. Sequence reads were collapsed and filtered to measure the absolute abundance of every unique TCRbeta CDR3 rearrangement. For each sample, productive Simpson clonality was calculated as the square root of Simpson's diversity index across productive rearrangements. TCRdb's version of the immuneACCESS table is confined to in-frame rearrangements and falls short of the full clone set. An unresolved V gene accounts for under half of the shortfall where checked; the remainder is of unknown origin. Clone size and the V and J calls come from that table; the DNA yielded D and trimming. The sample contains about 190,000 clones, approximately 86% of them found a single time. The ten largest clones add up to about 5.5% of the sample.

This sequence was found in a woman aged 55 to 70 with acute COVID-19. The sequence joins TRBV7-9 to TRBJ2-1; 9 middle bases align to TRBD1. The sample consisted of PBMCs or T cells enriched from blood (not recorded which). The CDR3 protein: CASDMDRGWNEQFF. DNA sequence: TGTGCCAGCGATATGGACAGGGGATGGAATGAGCAGTTCTTC.